A single sample gave rise to the 7 T cell receptor beta chains below, sequenced in a study of shared clonotypes between healthy human individuals (dated by TCRdb to the early 2020s). Libraries were built with the immunoSEQ multiplex PCR assay. Sourced from immuneACCESS, this table was stored by TCRdb with only in-frame sequences that have V and J called. A share of the clones is absent; for the studies checked, an unresolved V gene accounts for under half, and the remainder has no known explanation. Recorded for this sample are under 600,000 clones; about 98% of them occurred a single time. The ten largest clones capture 0.25% to 0.35% of the sample. CD8 naive samples consisted of CD45RO-negative cells that were positively selected for CCR7, yielding a CD45RA+CCR7+ population without TemRA cells. The sequencing input was naive CD8+ T cells sorted from blood. In the paper's terms, the cell subset or site label means: CD45RA+CCR7+. The receptors were sampled from a man younger than 45 in good health.

The rearrangement links TRBV10-2 to TRBJ2-7, with a weak D call TRBD1 (5 bases). Germline CDR1 WSHSY, CDR2 SAAADI. The V end lost 3 bases, the J end lost 1 base, and 10 bases lay between the germline ends. The CDR3 is 14 amino acids. The CDR3 loop reads CASSDSQESYEQYF. The CDR3 DNA sequence: TGCGCCAGCAGTGACTCACAGGAGTCCTACGAGCAGTACTTC.

Details on this clone: This CDR3 is also generated by other DNA sequences in the sample. The chain carries TRBV11-2 and TRBJ2-7; D unresolved. Deletions cut 1 base from V and 4 bases from J, with 2 bases between. The germline gives CDR1 SGHAT, CDR2 FQNNGV. The CDR3 has 11 residues. The DNA for the CDR3 is TGTGCCAGCAGCTTAGTGTACGAGCAGTACTTC. Amino acid sequence: CASSLVYEQYF.

The chain uses TRBV4-1 and TRBJ2-7; tentatively, D is TRBD2 (6 bases). V was trimmed by 1 base and J by 0 bases, leaving 13 bases between them. CDR1 and CDR2 (germline): MGHRA, YSYEKL. The CDR3 runs 16 residues. CDR3 sequence reads: CASSQVGGLNSYEQYF. The CDR3 region has the DNA TGCGCCAGCAGCCAAGTGGGAGGACTCAACTCCTACGAGCAGTACTTC.

CDR3 nucleotides: TGCGCCAGCAGTCTACTAGCGGGAGATGAGCAGTTCTTC. The encoded protein is CASSLLAGDEQFF. This sequence joins TRBV4-1 and TRBJ2-1; 11 positions match TRBD2. The junction had 3 bases not matched to a gene; V was cut back by 6 bases and J by 8 bases. The CDR3 has 13 residues. CDR1 is MGHRA, CDR2 YSYEKL, per germline.

The gene calls are TRBV9 and TRBJ2-1; 14 bases line up with TRBD2. Germline CDR1 is SGDLS and CDR2 is YYNGEE. The CDR3 covers 16 residues. Losses at the gene ends were 3 bases for V and 12 bases for J; bases not matched to a gene: 11. The CDR3 DNA follows: TGTGCCAGCAGCGGATACACCGGGACTAGCGGGAGCGGGCAGTTCTTC. It yields the protein CASSGYTGTSGSGQFF. Combining the CDR3 with reference TRBV9 and TRBJ2-1 gives the whole variable domain DSGVTQTPKHLITATGQRVTLRCSPRSGDLSVYWYQQSLDQGLQFLIQYYNGEERAKGNILERFSAQQFPDLHSELNLSSLELGDSALYFCASSGYTGTSGSGQFFGPGTRLTVL.

The chain uses TRBV28 and TRBJ2-5, with TRBD1 matching over 7 bases. The germline gives CDR1 MDHEN, CDR2 SYDVKM. V was pared by 5 bases and J by 2 bases, with 11 bases of the junction left unmatched. The CDR3 totals 16 residues. The CDR3 DNA follows: TGTGCCAGCAGTGCCTATCCGGGACAGATACAAGAGACCCAGTACTTC. This codes for CASSAYPGQIQETQYF.

The V call is TRBV4-1, the J call TRBJ2-7; D is possibly TRBD1 (5 bases). With 0 bases removed from V and 5 bases from J, the gap between germline ends came to 14 bases. This CDR3 region has 15 residues. Germline V gives CDR1 MGHRA, CDR2 YSYEKL. The CDR3 sequence is CASSQDGFRADEQYF. As DNA, the CDR3 is TGCGCCAGCAGCCAAGATGGATTCAGGGCCGACGAGCAGTACTTC.